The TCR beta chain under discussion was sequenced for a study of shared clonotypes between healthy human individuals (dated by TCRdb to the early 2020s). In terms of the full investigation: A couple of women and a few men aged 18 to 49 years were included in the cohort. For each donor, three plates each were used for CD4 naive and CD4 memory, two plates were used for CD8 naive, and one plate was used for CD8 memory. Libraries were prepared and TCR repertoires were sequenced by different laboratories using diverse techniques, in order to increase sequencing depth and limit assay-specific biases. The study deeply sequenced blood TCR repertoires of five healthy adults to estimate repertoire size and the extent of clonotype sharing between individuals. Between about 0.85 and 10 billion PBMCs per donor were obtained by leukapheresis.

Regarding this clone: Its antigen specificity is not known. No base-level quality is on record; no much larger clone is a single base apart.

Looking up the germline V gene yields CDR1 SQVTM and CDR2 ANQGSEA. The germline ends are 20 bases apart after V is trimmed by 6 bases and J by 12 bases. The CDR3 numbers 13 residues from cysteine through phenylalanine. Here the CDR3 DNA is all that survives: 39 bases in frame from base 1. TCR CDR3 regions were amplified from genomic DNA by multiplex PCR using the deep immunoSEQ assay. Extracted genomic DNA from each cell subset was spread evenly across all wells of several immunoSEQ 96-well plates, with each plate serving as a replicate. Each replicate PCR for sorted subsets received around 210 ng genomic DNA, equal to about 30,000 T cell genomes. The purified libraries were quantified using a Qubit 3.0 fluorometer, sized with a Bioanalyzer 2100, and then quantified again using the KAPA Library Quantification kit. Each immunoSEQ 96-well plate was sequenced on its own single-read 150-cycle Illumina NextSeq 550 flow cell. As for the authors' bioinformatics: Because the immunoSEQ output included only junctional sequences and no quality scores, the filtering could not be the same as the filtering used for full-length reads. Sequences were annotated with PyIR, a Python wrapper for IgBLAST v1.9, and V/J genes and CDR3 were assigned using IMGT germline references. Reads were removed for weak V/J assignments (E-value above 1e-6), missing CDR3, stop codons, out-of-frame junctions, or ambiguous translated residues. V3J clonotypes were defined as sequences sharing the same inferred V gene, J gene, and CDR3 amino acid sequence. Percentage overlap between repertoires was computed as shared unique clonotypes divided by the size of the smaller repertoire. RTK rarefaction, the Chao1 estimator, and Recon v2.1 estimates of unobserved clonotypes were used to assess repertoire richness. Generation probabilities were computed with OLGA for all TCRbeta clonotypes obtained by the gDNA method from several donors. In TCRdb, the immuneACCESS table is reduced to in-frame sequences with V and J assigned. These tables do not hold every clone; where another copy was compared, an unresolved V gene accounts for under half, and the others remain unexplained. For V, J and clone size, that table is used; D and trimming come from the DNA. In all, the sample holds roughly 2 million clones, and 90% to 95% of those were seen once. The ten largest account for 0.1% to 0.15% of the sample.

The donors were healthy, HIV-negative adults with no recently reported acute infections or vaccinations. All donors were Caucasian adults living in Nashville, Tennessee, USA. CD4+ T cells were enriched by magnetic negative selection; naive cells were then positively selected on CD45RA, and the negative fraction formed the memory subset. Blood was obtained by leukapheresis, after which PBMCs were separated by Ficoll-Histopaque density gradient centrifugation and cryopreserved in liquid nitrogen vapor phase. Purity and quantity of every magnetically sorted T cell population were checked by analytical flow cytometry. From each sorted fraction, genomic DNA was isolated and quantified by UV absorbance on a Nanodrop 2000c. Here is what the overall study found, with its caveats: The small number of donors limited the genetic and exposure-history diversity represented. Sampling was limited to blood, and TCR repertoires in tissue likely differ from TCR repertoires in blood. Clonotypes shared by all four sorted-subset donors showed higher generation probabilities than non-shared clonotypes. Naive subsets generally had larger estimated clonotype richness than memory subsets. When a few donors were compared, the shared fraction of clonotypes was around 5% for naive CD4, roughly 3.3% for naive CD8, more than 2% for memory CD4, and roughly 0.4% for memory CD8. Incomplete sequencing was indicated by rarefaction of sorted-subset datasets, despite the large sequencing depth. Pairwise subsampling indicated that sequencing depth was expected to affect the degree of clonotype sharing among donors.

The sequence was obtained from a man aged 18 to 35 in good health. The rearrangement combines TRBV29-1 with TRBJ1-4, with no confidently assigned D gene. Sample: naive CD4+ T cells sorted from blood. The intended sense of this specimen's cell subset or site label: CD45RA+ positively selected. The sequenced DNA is TGCAGCGTCGCTCAGGTGGTTGGTGGGGAACTGTTTTTT. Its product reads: CSVAQVVGGELFF.